This T cell receptor beta chain was captured by sequencing in a study of blood T cell repertoires in COVID-19. Overall study context: Some COVID-19 samples were acute and others convalescent; all came from the United States, Italy and Spain. Sources were T cells, B-cell-depleted T cells, or PBMCs; the material itself was cDNA or gDNA.

Trimming took off 1 base at V and 0 bases at J, with 9 bases between the two ends. Germline CDR1 and CDR2: LNHDA and SQIVND (reference sequence). The CDR3 covers 16 residues. Original handling: Scientists estimated how many nucleated cells there were by amplifying reference gene primers. TCRdb's table, derived via immunoSEQ multiplex PCR, lists solely in-frame clones and lacks some. The V and J calls and clone size were taken over from that table, and D and trimming were inferred from the DNA. Of some 130,000 clones in the sample, about nine tenths were seen once. The chain has TRBV19 and TRBJ2-2, with a possible D match to TRBD2 (6 bases). The sequence derives from a man between 45 and 60 years old with active COVID-19. The sample taken for sequencing was peripheral blood. CDR3 in amino acids: CASSIAGGTNTGELFF. The CDR3 nucleotides read TGTGCCAGTAGTATAGCGGGCGGGACGAACACCGGGGAGCTGTTTTTT.